Below, 22 T cell receptor beta chains from the same sample are listed, as sequenced in a study of blood T cells in healthy people across ages. For the second PCR, which ran for 7 to 11 cycles, a sample-barcoded 5' primer and a J-beta primer mix were used. TCRdb independently ran MiXCR on the 5' RACE reads; one entry per CDR3 protein. Of roughly 1.9 million distinct CDR3 sequences listed, approximately 39% were seen once; the top ten hold more than 20%. Specimen: blood. These receptors were taken from a human donor in good health.

This clonotype was counted only a few times. This chain joins TRBV12-3 or TRBV12-4 and TRBJ1-1, with a possible D match to TRBD1 (5 bases). The CDR3 sequence is 13 residues long. With 0 bases removed from V and 11 bases from J, the gap between germline ends came to 13 bases. CDR3 DNA: TGTGCCAGCAGTTTAGCGCGTCGGGGCGAGGCTTTCTTT. Translation gives CASSLARRGEAFF.

This clonotype was counted only a few times. The chain is built from TRBV4-1 and TRBJ2-4; perhaps TRBD2 as D (6 bases). With the DNA end fitting TRBJ2-7 better, the J assignment may be wrong. Per the germline V gene, CDR1 is MGHRA and CDR2 is YSYEKL. This CDR3 spans 14 amino acids. The CDR3 sequence is CASSPPGRTHEQYF. CDR3 coding DNA: TGCGCCAGCTCCCCGCCGGGGAGGACTCACGAGCAGTACTTC.

The chain carries TRBV4-3 and TRBJ2-3, with D possibly matching TRBD1 (6 bases). The CDR3 contains 16 residues. Germline V lookup: CDR1 LGHNA, CDR2 YSLEER. V was clipped by 0 bases and J by 6 bases, with 16 bases between them. The CDR3 region is CASSQDPTTGPDTQYF. The CDR3 DNA reads TGCGCCAGCAGCCAAGACCCTACGACAGGCCCGGATACGCAGTATTTT.

The genes are TRBV7-9 and TRBJ2-2; 7 bases line up with TRBD2. J gave up 0 bases and V 3 bases, and 16 bases lay outside the gene matches. The CDR3 length is 20 residues. CDR1 SEHNR and CDR2 FQNEAQ come from the germline V gene (reference sequence). As DNA, the CDR3 is TGTGCCAGCAGCTTGTCCCGCCGCCAGCGGGGTACGTCGAACACCGGGGAGCTGTTTTTT. This translates into CASSLSRRQRGTSNTGELFF.

The chain combines TRBV7-9 with TRBJ1-1, with D uncertain. With 5 bases removed from V and 10 bases from J, the gap between germline ends came to 14 bases. This CDR3 is 12 amino acids long. Per germline, CDR1 SEHNR and CDR2 FQNEAQ (reference sequence). CDR3 DNA sequence: TGTGCCAGCAGCAACAGACCCAGAGGAGCTTTCTTT. It codes for CASSNRPRGAFF.

The chain links TRBV12-5 to TRBJ2-4; 8 bases align to TRBD2. The ends lost 1 base at V and 13 bases at J; junction bases unmatched: 24. CDR3 size: 19 residues. The germline V gene encodes CDR1 LGHNT and CDR2 FRNRAP. Here the CDR3 DNA reads TGTGCTAGTGGTTTGGCCAAGAGAGGACTAGCCTTCTCCTACAATGAGCAGTACTTC. This encodes CASGLAKRGLAFSYNEQYF. Based on the CDR3 plus reference TRBV12-5 and TRBJ2-4, the full variable domain is DARVTQTPRHKVTEMGQEVTMRCQPILGHNTVFWYRQTMMQGLELLAYFRNRAPLDDSGMPKDRFSAEMPDATLATLKIQPSEPRDSAVYFCASGLAKRGLAFSYNEQYFGAGTRLSVL.

The chain is built from TRBV2 and TRBJ2-7; a possible D gene is TRBD2 (6 bases). Germline lookup yields CDR1 SNHLY and CDR2 FYNNEI. V was cut by 7 bases and J by 3 bases, with 13 bases left in between. The CDR3 runs 13 residues. The CDR3 nucleotides are TGTGCCAGCAAGGAGGGGCGAGACTACGAGCAGTACTTC. Encoded protein: CASKEGRDYEQYF.

The rearrangement links TRBV24-1 to TRBJ2-1, with no clear D. Germline CDR1 KGHDR, CDR2 SFDVKD. Trimming left V 7 bases short and J 1 base short, with 10 bases between. The CDR3 loop spans 14 amino acids. DNA of the CDR3: TGTGCCACCAGATCGACCCAATCCTACAATGAGCAGTTCTTC. Amino acid sequence: CATRSTQSYNEQFF.

The rearrangement joins TRBV10-3 to TRBJ2-7, with 9 bases matching TRBD1. J lost 3 bases, V lost 0 bases, and 3 bases had no gene match. The CDR3 is 15 residues long. Looked up from germline, CDR1 is ENHRY and CDR2 is SYGVKD. The CDR3 DNA reads TGTGCCATCAGTGAGTCGGGACAGGGAATCTACGAGCAGTACTTC. Translating gives CAISESGQGIYEQYF.

The V gene is TRBV3-1, the J gene TRBJ2-5; TRBD2 matches at 7 bases. This CDR3 contains 18 residues. Germline V gene data show CDR1 as LGHDT and CDR2 as YNNKEL (reference sequence). Unmatched junction bases numbered 10, after V lost 0 bases and J lost 0 bases. In nucleotides, the CDR3 is TGTGCCAGCAGCCAAGATCTCGGCCAGCGGGGCCACCAAGAGACCCAGTACTTC. Residues: CASSQDLGQRGHQETQYF.

The rearrangement links TRBV7-9 to TRBJ1-3, with 8 bases that match TRBD1. V trimming: 5 bases; J trimming: 4 bases; junction bases outside the gene matches: 4. The CDR3 is 14 amino acids. Germline V gives CDR1 SEHNR, CDR2 FQNEAQ (reference sequence). The CDR3, as DNA: TGTGCCAGCAGCCCCCGGACAGGGGGAAACACCATATATTTT. Translated: CASSPRTGGNTIYF.

The chain employs TRBV4-1 and TRBJ1-1, with 7 nucleotides matching TRBD1. CDR1 and CDR2 (germline): MGHRA, YSYEKL. Trimming took 0 bases from V and 11 from J; bases not matched to a gene: 6. This CDR3 spans 13 amino acids. DNA of the CDR3: TGCGCCAGCAGCCAAGATGAGGGGGCAAGGGCTTTCTTT. It codes for CASSQDEGARAFF.

The rearrangement uses TRBV4-1 and TRBJ2-2; D is perhaps TRBD2 (6 bases). Germline CDR1 reads MGHRA; CDR2 reads YSYEKL. The CDR3 has 18 residues. The V end was cut by 0 bases, the J end by 7 bases, with 21 bases between. The CDR3: CASSQDPHPGLGGGELFF. CDR3 nucleotide sequence: TGCGCCAGCAGCCAAGACCCACACCCGGGACTCGGGGGCGGGGAGCTGTTTTTT.

The chain combines TRBV6-2 or TRBV6-3 with TRBJ1-1; the D is unclear. The CDR3 is 13 amino acids. The V end lost 4 bases, the J end lost 5 bases, and 11 bases lay between the germline ends. The germline V gene encodes CDR1 MNHEY and CDR2 SVGEGT. CDR3 loop: CASSWILGTEAFF. The CDR3 DNA is TGTGCCAGCAGTTGGATCCTGGGGACTGAAGCTTTCTTT.

This clonotype was counted between two and nine times. A much larger clone lies a single base off, so this may be a read error. This chain connects TRBV20-1 to TRBJ2-7; no reliable D call. The length of the CDR3 is 11 residues. CDR1 and CDR2 (germline): DFQATT, SNEGSKA (reference sequence). CDR3 in amino acids: CSARSSYGQYF. CDR3 coding DNA: TGCAGTGCCAGAAGCTCCTACGGGCAGTACTTC.

This clonotype was counted a few times. The gene calls are TRBV29-1 and TRBJ2-3, with TRBD2 matching over 8 bases. The CDR3 loop spans 14 amino acids. CDR1 and CDR2 from the germline V gene are SQVTM and ANQGSEA. V was pared by 4 bases and J by 1 base, with 4 bases of the junction left unmatched. The chain's CDR3 is CSVALSGGTDTQYF. The CDR3 nucleotides are TGCAGCGTTGCGCTTAGCGGGGGCACAGATACGCAGTATTTT.

The chain links TRBV5-1 to TRBJ2-6; D tentatively reads TRBD1 or TRBD2 (7 bases each). Trimming pared 3 bases from V and 2 bases from J, leaving 15 bases between. This CDR3 contains 17 residues. The germline CDR1 and CDR2 sequences are SGHRS and YFSETQ. The DNA for the CDR3 is TGCGCCAGCAGCTATGACAGGGAGGGGGCTGGGGCCAACGTCCTGACTTTC. Encoded protein: CASSYDREGAGANVLTF.

This clonotype was detected only a few times. The chain is built from TRBV10-3 and TRBJ2-7, with 8 bases that match TRBD1. The DNA matches TRBJ2-5 better at its end, which makes the J call doubtful. In germline, CDR1 is ENHRY, CDR2 SYGVKD. The CDR3 has 16 residues. The CDR3 DNA is TGTGCCATCAGGGAGACAGGGGTAGGATCAGGGGAGACCCAGTACTTC. Translating it yields CAIRETGVGSGETQYF.

V gene TRBV20-1 combines with J gene TRBJ2-7; TRBD1 matches at 7 bases. Germline CDR1 reads DFQATT; CDR2 reads SNEGSKA (reference sequence). The CDR3 is 13 amino acids. V was clipped by 3 bases and J by 3 bases; unmatched bases: 5. In nucleotides, the CDR3 is TGCAGTGCTAGCCCGCCAGGGGGCTACGAGCAGTACTTC. Amino acids: CSASPPGGYEQYF.

J is TRBJ1-1 and V is TRBV4-1; no definite D call. Trimming stripped 3 bases from V and 3 bases from J, with 5 bases between. Germline CDR1 MGHRA, CDR2 YSYEKL. The CDR3 spans 12 residues. The CDR3 nucleotides are TGCGCCAGCAGCCATCTCTACACTGAAGCTTTCTTT. Amino acids: CASSHLYTEAFF.

The table lists this clonotype with a few counts. This chain joins TRBV4-3 and TRBJ2-1, with 10 positions matching TRBD2. The J segment lost 7 bases and the V segment lost 4 bases, leaving 16 bases of the junction unmatched. Per germline, CDR1 LGHNA and CDR2 YSLEER. The CDR3 contains 18 residues. The CDR3 nucleotides read TGCGCCAGCAGCCCGGCGTTAGGAGAGCGGGGGGGGAGGAATGAGCAGTTCTTC. Protein sequence: CASSPALGERGGRNEQFF.

Here the CDR3 DNA reads TGTGCCAGCAGCTTAGGGGGAATACTGGTTGGCTACACCTTC. Translating gives CASSLGGILVGYTF. The V call is TRBV7-9, the J call TRBJ1-2; no definite D call. Germline CDR1 and CDR2: SEHNR and FQNEAQ (reference sequence). The V end lost 1 base, the J end lost 7 bases, and 13 bases lay between the germline ends. This CDR3 has 14 residues. Supplemented by reference TRBV7-9 and TRBJ1-2, the full variable domain reads DTGVSQNPRHKITKRGQNVTFRCDPISEHNRLYWYRQTLGQGPEFLTYFQNEAQLEKSRLLSDRFSAERPKGSFSTLEIQRTEQGDSAMYLCASSLGGILVGYTFGSGTRLTVV.